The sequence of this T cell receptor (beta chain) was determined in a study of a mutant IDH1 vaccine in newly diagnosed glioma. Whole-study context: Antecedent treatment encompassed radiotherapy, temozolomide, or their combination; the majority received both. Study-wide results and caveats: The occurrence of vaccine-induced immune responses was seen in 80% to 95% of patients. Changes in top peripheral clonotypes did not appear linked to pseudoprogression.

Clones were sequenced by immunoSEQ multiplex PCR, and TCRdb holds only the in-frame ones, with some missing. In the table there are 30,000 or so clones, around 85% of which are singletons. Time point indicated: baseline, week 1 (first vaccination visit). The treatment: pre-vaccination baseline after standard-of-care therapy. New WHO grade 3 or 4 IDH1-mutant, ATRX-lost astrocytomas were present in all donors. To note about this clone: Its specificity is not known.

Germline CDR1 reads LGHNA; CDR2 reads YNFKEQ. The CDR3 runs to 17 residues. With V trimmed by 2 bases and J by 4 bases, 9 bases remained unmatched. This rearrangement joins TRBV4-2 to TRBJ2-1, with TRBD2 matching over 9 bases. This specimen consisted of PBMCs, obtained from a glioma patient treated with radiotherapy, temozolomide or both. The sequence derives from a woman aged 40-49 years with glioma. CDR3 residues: CASSQRIGGGGYNEQFF. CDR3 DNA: TGTGCCAGCAGCCAACGGATTGGCGGGGGGGGATACAATGAGCAGTTCTTC.